The rows below give T cell receptor beta chains drawn from one sample of a study of CD8+ T cells in alopecia areata. The protocol was immunoSEQ multiplex PCR, while the TCRdb copy is restricted to in-frame clones and leaves out a portion. The sample lists 190,000 or so clones; roughly 60% were seen once. Sequenced here: CD4+ T cells sorted from blood, sampled at week 24, from a patient treated with tofacitinib. The source is a human donor with alopecia areata. The CDR3 runs from the conserved cysteine through the conserved F or W. Each record gives: CDR3 protein, CDR3 DNA, V gene, J gene, clone size, D gene. The D gene is left open where the match is weak. A row's size may be missing; if present it is once, few, many or a size class.

CDR3 protein: CASSPAPDSRNEQFF
CDR3 DNA: TGTGCCAGCAGCCCAGCCCCCGACAGTAGGAATGAGCAGTTCTTC
V gene: TRBV7-2
J gene: TRBJ2-1
clone size: few
D gene: .

CDR3 protein: CAISESWGIETQYF
CDR3 DNA: TGTGCCATCAGTGAGTCGTGGGGTATAGAGACCCAGTACTTC
V gene: TRBV10-3
J gene: TRBJ2-5
clone size: .
D gene: .

CDR3 protein: CASRGGGSHTEAFF
CDR3 DNA: TGTGCCAGCAGGGGCGGAGGGTCCCACACTGAAGCTTTCTTT
V gene: TRBV25-1
J gene: TRBJ1-1
clone size: .
D gene: .

CDR3 protein: CASSPGTSARLVETQYF
CDR3 DNA: TGTGCCAGCAGCCCCGGGACTAGCGCTCGACTGGTAGAGACCCAGTACTTC
V gene: TRBV27
J gene: TRBJ2-5
clone size: .
D gene: TRBD2

CDR3 protein: CASSPPGATEQFF
CDR3 DNA: TGTGCCAGCAGCCCCCCGGGGGCAACAGAGCAGTTCTTC
V gene: TRBV7-3
J gene: TRBJ2-1
clone size: few
D gene: .

CDR3 protein: CASSQTGAASYEQYF
CDR3 DNA: TGTGCCAGCAGCCAGACAGGGGCCGCTTCCTACGAGCAGTACTTC
V gene: TRBV7-6
J gene: TRBJ2-7
clone size: .
D gene: TRBD1

CDR3 protein: CSAKGLPSNEQFF
CDR3 DNA: TGCAGCGCGAAGGGACTCCCCTCTAATGAGCAGTTCTTC
V gene: TRBV29-1
J gene: TRBJ2-1
clone size: .
D gene: .

CDR3 protein: CASTAGHTNYGYTF
CDR3 DNA: TGTGCCAGTACGGCGGGACATACGAACTATGGCTACACCTTC
V gene: TRBV19
J gene: TRBJ1-2
clone size: .
D gene: .

CDR3 protein: CASSRVKNTGELFF
CDR3 DNA: TGTGCCAGTAGCCGGGTTAAAAACACCGGGGAGCTGTTTTTT
V gene: TRBV19
J gene: TRBJ2-2
clone size: many
D gene: .

CDR3 protein: CASSSTDTQYF
CDR3 DNA: TGTGCCAGCAGCAGCACAGATACGCAGTATTTT
V gene: TRBV7-8
J gene: TRBJ2-3
clone size: .
D gene: .

CDR3 protein: CASSLGGYNEQFF
CDR3 DNA: TGTGCCAGCAGCCTTGGTGGGTACAATGAGCAGTTCTTC
V gene: TRBV4-2
J gene: TRBJ2-1
clone size: few
D gene: .

CDR3 protein: CAWSAAGQTIASNQPQHF
CDR3 DNA: TGTGCCTGGAGTGCGGCGGGACAGACAATCGCTAGCAATCAGCCCCAGCATTTT
V gene: TRBV30
J gene: TRBJ1-5
clone size: .
D gene: TRBD1

CDR3 protein: CASSLSGANVLTF
CDR3 DNA: TGTGCCAGTAGCCTTTCTGGGGCCAACGTCCTGACTTTC
V gene: TRBV19
J gene: TRBJ2-6
clone size: .
D gene: .

CDR3 protein: CASSRETEAFF
CDR3 DNA: TGTGCCAGCAGCAGGGAAACTGAAGCTTTCTTT
V gene: TRBV2
J gene: TRBJ1-1
clone size: .
D gene: .

CDR3 protein: CASSSGTGVHEQYF
CDR3 DNA: TGTGCCAGCAGTTCCGGGACAGGGGTCCACGAGCAGTACTTC
V gene: TRBV6-5
J gene: TRBJ2-7
clone size: .
D gene: TRBD1

CDR3 protein: CASSYEGTQYF
CDR3 DNA: TGTGCCAGCAGTTACGAGGGGACCCAGTACTTC
V gene: TRBV6-5
J gene: TRBJ2-5
clone size: .
D gene: .

CDR3 protein: CAWSRSTLIDEQFF
CDR3 DNA: TGTGCCTGGTCGCGCTCAACTCTTATCGATGAGCAGTTCTTC
V gene: TRBV30
J gene: TRBJ2-1
clone size: .
D gene: .

CDR3 protein: CASSRVIQYF
CDR3 DNA: TGTGCCAGCAGTCGGGTCATTCAGTACTTC
V gene: TRBV11-1
J gene: TRBJ2-4
clone size: .
D gene: .

CDR3 protein: CASSQGLPPYEQYF
CDR3 DNA: TGTGCCAGCAGCCAGGGCCTCCCCCCCTACGAGCAGTACTTC
V gene: TRBV5-5
J gene: TRBJ2-7
clone size: few
D gene: .

CDR3 protein: CASSSDLGRFAYNEQFF
CDR3 DNA: TGTGCCAGCAGCTCCGACCTCGGGAGGTTCGCCTACAATGAGCAGTTCTTC
V gene: TRBV5-6
J gene: TRBJ2-1
clone size: few
D gene: TRBD2

CDR3 protein: CASSRQSNEKLFF
CDR3 DNA: TGCGCCAGCAGCCGACAGAGTAATGAAAAACTGTTTTTT
V gene: TRBV5-1
J gene: TRBJ1-4
clone size: .
D gene: .

CDR3 protein: CASSFPGGSGEQYF
CDR3 DNA: TGTGCCAGCAGTTTTCCAGGGGGCTCGGGCGAGCAGTACTTC
V gene: TRBV28
J gene: TRBJ2-7
clone size: .
D gene: TRBD1

CDR3 protein: CSVGQGGLGTGELFF
CDR3 DNA: TGCAGCGTCGGACAGGGAGGCCTTGGCACCGGGGAGCTGTTTTTT
V gene: TRBV29-1
J gene: TRBJ2-2
clone size: .
D gene: TRBD1

CDR3 protein: CASRGNGGGGETQYF
CDR3 DNA: TGTGCCAGCAGAGGAAACGGGGGAGGAGGAGAGACCCAGTACTTC
V gene: TRBV6-5
J gene: TRBJ2-5
clone size: .
D gene: .

CDR3 protein: CASSTTTGGYEQYF
CDR3 DNA: TGTGCCAGCAGTACTACGACAGGGGGCTACGAGCAGTACTTC
V gene: TRBV7-2
J gene: TRBJ2-7
clone size: .
D gene: TRBD1

CDR3 protein: CASSLGSLKDEQFF
CDR3 DNA: TGTGCCAGCAGCTTGGGATCCCTAAAAGATGAGCAGTTCTTC
V gene: TRBV13
J gene: TRBJ2-1
clone size: .
D gene: .

CDR3 protein: CSVGQGKGYEQYF
CDR3 DNA: TGCAGCGTTGGACAGGGGAAAGGCTACGAGCAGTACTTC
V gene: TRBV29-1
J gene: TRBJ2-7
clone size: few
D gene: TRBD1

CDR3 protein: CASSFVSEQFF
CDR3 DNA: TGTGCCAGCAGTTTTGTCAGTGAGCAGTTCTTC
V gene: TRBV6-5
J gene: TRBJ2-1
clone size: .
D gene: .

CDR3 protein: CASSPPGNYGYTF
CDR3 DNA: TGTGCCAGCTCACCACCAGGGAACTATGGCTACACCTTC
V gene: TRBV18
J gene: TRBJ1-2
clone size: .
D gene: .

CDR3 protein: CAWISPGTGGKAFF
CDR3 DNA: TGTGCCTGGATTTCCCCCGGGACAGGGGGCAAAGCTTTCTTT
V gene: TRBV30
J gene: TRBJ1-1
clone size: few
D gene: TRBD1

CDR3 protein: CATRVTNYGYTF
CDR3 DNA: TGTGCCACCCGGGTTACTAACTATGGCTACACCTTC
V gene: TRBV10-3
J gene: TRBJ1-2
clone size: .
D gene: .

CDR3 protein: CSVELQETQYF
CDR3 DNA: TGCAGCGTTGAACTACAAGAGACCCAGTACTTC
V gene: TRBV29-1
J gene: TRBJ2-5
clone size: .
D gene: .

CDR3 protein: CASSPPFGGPHEAFF
CDR3 DNA: TGTGCCAGCTCACCGCCATTTGGGGGGCCCCATGAAGCTTTCTTT
V gene: TRBV18
J gene: TRBJ1-1
clone size: .
D gene: .